The 31 T cell receptor beta chains given below trace back to one sample, sequenced in a study of chemoradiotherapy in HPV16-positive cancers. Only in-frame clones appear in the TCRdb table, and some are missing; sequencing was by immunoSEQ multiplex PCR. The data contain 25,000 to 30,000 clones, about 93% of them seen just once; the ten biggest clones take up around 17%. The source was blood, collected from a patient who underwent chemoradiotherapy. These receptors all come from a human donor with HPV-associated anogenital cancer.

V gene TRBV5-4 combines with J gene TRBJ2-2; 9 bases match TRBD1. The CDR3 covers 16 residues. After removal of 4 bases from V and 7 bases from J, the junction contained 11 bases not matched to a gene. The germline gives CDR1 SGHNT, CDR2 YYREEE (reference sequence). CDR3 sequence (DNA): TGTGCCAGCAGCCCCTGGGGGACAGGGATTGTCGGGGAGCTGTTTTTT. Protein product: CASSPWGTGIVGELFF.

This clone came up once. The rearrangement links TRBV28 to TRBJ1-2, with unresolved D. Per the germline V gene, CDR1 is MDHEN and CDR2 is SYDVKM. The CDR3 is 13 residues long. Deletions cut 5 bases from V and 8 bases from J, with 15 bases between. The CDR3 coding sequence is TGTGCCAGCAGTGAGGACTCCCTTTCGGGCTACACCTTC. Its protein is CASSEDSLSGYTF.

The chain combines TRBV11-2 with TRBJ1-1; 8 bases are a match to TRBD1. The junction had 7 bases not matched to a gene; V was cut back by 5 bases and J by 8 bases. This CDR3 is built from 13 residues. The V gene's germline CDR1 is SGHAT and CDR2 FQNNGV. The CDR3 loop is CASSPGQALEAFF. CDR3 DNA: TGTGCCAGCAGCCCGGGACAGGCCTTGGAAGCTTTCTTT.

The gene calls are TRBV28 and TRBJ2-7; the match to TRBD1 covers 9 bases. Germline CDR1 is MDHEN and CDR2 is SYDVKM. After removal of 2 bases from V and 2 bases from J, the junction contained 4 bases not matched to a gene. The CDR3 spans 15 residues. CDR3 loop: CASSLVWDRAYEQYF. The CDR3 DNA sequence: TGTGCCAGCAGTTTAGTGTGGGACAGGGCCTACGAGCAGTACTTC.

V is TRBV27 and J is TRBJ2-3; maybe TRBD2 (6 bases). Germline lookup yields CDR1 MNHEY and CDR2 SMNVEV (reference sequence). This CDR3 has 15 residues. Trimming shortened V by 4 bases and J by 5 bases, and 16 bases separated the two germline ends. CDR3 nucleotides: TGTGCCAGCAGTTCTTCTCCGCGGGGTCAAGATACGCAGTATTTT. It translates to CASSSSPRGQDTQYF.

The CDR3, as DNA: TGTGCCAGCAGCGGGGGGGCTAGCACAGATACGCAGTATTTT. It codes for CASSGGASTDTQYF. The rearrangement uses TRBV6-4 and TRBJ2-3, with 8 bases identical to TRBD2. CDR3 length equals 14 residues. Germline V lookup: CDR1 MRHNA, CDR2 SNTAGT. Trimming cost V 6 bases and J 0 bases; bases outside gene matches: 2.

This chain uses TRBV20-1 with TRBJ2-3; D not resolved. From germline, CDR1 is DFQATT and CDR2 SNEGSKA (reference sequence). This CDR3 is 11 amino acids long. V was pared by 5 bases and J by 6 bases, with 9 bases between. In DNA, the CDR3 is TGCAGTGCTTTGATGGGGGATACGCAGTATTTT. Translated: CSALMGDTQYF.

The genes are TRBV5-1 and TRBJ2-3, with D uncertain. This CDR3 is 14 amino acids long. Germline V lookup: CDR1 SGHRS, CDR2 YFSETQ. Trimming left V 6 bases short and J 2 bases short, with 13 bases between. Written as DNA, the CDR3 is TGCGCCAGCACCCTGGGCAGGCCCACAGATACGCAGTATTTT. Amino acid sequence: CASTLGRPTDTQYF.

The V call is TRBV15, the J call TRBJ1-1; D gene uncertain. The CDR3 is 12 residues long. V lost 0 bases, J lost 4 bases, and 3 bases lay in between. Germline CDR1 is LNHNV and CDR2 is YYDKDF (reference sequence). CDR3: CATSRDITEAFF. CDR3 nucleotide sequence: TGTGCCACCAGCAGAGATATCACTGAAGCTTTCTTT.

This rearrangement joins TRBV11-2 to TRBJ2-7; 7 bases align to TRBD2. The CDR3 contains 14 residues. The germline gives CDR1 SGHAT, CDR2 FQNNGV. V lost 5 bases, J lost 4 bases, and 8 bases stayed unmatched. DNA for the CDR3: TGTGCCAGCAGCAAAGCGGGGAGTGAATACGAGCAGTACTTC. Its protein product is CASSKAGSEYEQYF.

The V call is TRBV28, the J call TRBJ1-5; perhaps TRBD1 as D (6 bases). Trimming took 7 bases from V and 0 from J, leaving 16 bases between them. There are 16 residues in the CDR3. The germline CDR1 and CDR2 sequences are MDHEN and SYDVKM. CDR3 sequence reads: CASTEGGSYSNQPQHF. In DNA form, the CDR3 reads TGTGCCAGCACCGAGGGGGGATCTTATAGCAATCAGCCCCAGCATTTT.

The chain uses TRBV4-3 and TRBJ1-3; D is undetermined. The CDR3 is 17 amino acids. Germline CDR1 is LGHNA and CDR2 is YSLEER. Trimming left V 2 bases short and J 3 bases short, with 17 bases between. The CDR3 region is CASSQSVAVEGGNTIYF. The CDR3 DNA reads TGCGCCAGCAGCCAATCCGTGGCAGTGGAGGGTGGAAACACCATATATTTT.

The rearrangement joins TRBV15 to TRBJ1-5; TRBD1 might be the D (6 bases). Trimming cost V 1 base and J 0 bases, with 10 bases left between them. Germline assignment: CDR1 LNHNV and CDR2 YYDKDF (reference sequence). CDR3 length: 16 residues. The CDR3 spells CATSRGGATSNQPQHF. In DNA form, the CDR3 reads TGTGCCACCAGCAGAGGGGGGGCAACTAGCAATCAGCCCCAGCATTTT.

This clone came up once. The V call is TRBV18, the J call TRBJ1-2; maybe TRBD1 (5 bases). This CDR3 comprises 15 residues. Looked up from germline, CDR1 is KGHSH and CDR2 is LQKENI. Trimming pared 0 bases from V and 2 bases from J, leaving 10 bases between. The chain's CDR3 is CASSPPRHRNYGYTF. In nucleotides, the CDR3 is TGTGCCAGCTCACCACCCCGACACAGGAACTATGGCTACACCTTC.

The V gene is TRBV27, the J gene TRBJ1-3, with 7 bases matching TRBD1. The CDR3 extends over 16 amino acids. From germline, CDR1 is MNHEY and CDR2 SMNVEV (reference sequence). V lost 6 bases, J lost 0 bases, and 8 bases stayed unmatched. The CDR3 region is CASRRLGTASGNTIYF. DNA for the CDR3: TGTGCCAGCAGACGGCTCGGGACAGCCTCTGGAAACACCATATATTTT.

The chain joins TRBV29-1 to TRBJ1-2; TRBD1 matches 10 bases. The CDR3 covers 14 residues. V lost 3 bases and J lost 6; bases outside the gene matches: 7. In germline, CDR1 is SQVTM, CDR2 ANQGSEA. The CDR3 bases are TGCAGCGTTGATAAAACGGGACAGGGGCATGGCTACACCTTC. Translation: CSVDKTGQGHGYTF.

This chain links TRBV5-1 with TRBJ1-1; the D is unclear. The germline V and J ends were trimmed by 0 bases and 1 base, with 7 bases remaining between them. The germline V gene encodes CDR1 SGHRS and CDR2 YFSETQ. The CDR3 is 14 residues long. The CDR3: CASSLGAANTEAFF. As DNA, the CDR3 is TGCGCCAGCAGCTTGGGGGCTGCGAACACTGAAGCTTTCTTT.

The chain combines TRBV5-4 with TRBJ2-7; the match to TRBD1 covers 9 bases. With 7 bases clipped from V and 2 bases from J, the junction kept 16 bases outside the gene matches. Per the germline V gene, CDR1 is SGHNT and CDR2 is YYREEE (reference sequence). This CDR3 region has 17 residues. CDR3 nucleotides: TGTGCCAGCGCGAAAAGCGGTACCGGGACAGGGACCTACGAGCAGTACTTC. This encodes CASAKSGTGTGTYEQYF. The whole variable domain, filled in from reference TRBV5-4 and TRBJ2-7, reads ETGVTQSPTHLIKTRGQQVTLRCSSQSGHNTVSWYQQALGQGPQFIFQYYREEENGRGNFPPRFSGLQFPNYSSELNVNALELDDSALYLCASAKSGTGTGTYEQYFGPGTRLTVT.

This sequence joins TRBV6-5 and TRBJ2-7, with TRBD1 matching 11 bases. With 2 bases clipped from V and 4 bases from J, the junction kept 4 bases outside the gene matches. The CDR3 sequence is 15 residues long. Germline V lookup: CDR1 MNHEY, CDR2 SVGAGI. Here the CDR3 DNA reads TGTGCCAGCAGTTACGCGGGACAGGGGGTATACGAGCAGTACTTC. Translating gives CASSYAGQGVYEQYF.

V and J are TRBV2 and TRBJ2-2; no clear D. CDR1 and CDR2 from the germline V gene are SNHLY and FYNNEI. CDR3 length equals 12 residues. Trimming took off 5 bases at V and 9 bases at J, with 10 bases between the two ends. For the CDR3, the DNA is TGTGCCAGCAGTTTTTATCCGAGGGAGCTGTTTTTT. Translated: CASSFYPRELFF.

V is TRBV4-2 and J is TRBJ1-1, with a weak D call TRBD1 (6 bases). This CDR3 comprises 14 residues. V was clipped by 4 bases and J by 0 bases, with 9 bases between them. Per the germline V gene, CDR1 is LGHNA and CDR2 is YNFKEQ. The CDR3 DNA sequence: TGTGCCAGCAGCCGCGACAGGATGAACACTGAAGCTTTCTTT. Translation gives CASSRDRMNTEAFF.

The chain uses TRBV5-1 and TRBJ1-1; 7 nucleotides align to TRBD1. The germline gives CDR1 SGHRS, CDR2 YFSETQ. Losses at the gene ends were 2 bases for V and 0 bases for J; bases not matched to a gene: 10. The length of the CDR3 is 17 residues. CDR3 loop: CASSFRYGDSLNTEAFF. CDR3 DNA sequence: TGCGCCAGCAGCTTCAGGTACGGGGACAGCTTGAACACTGAAGCTTTCTTT.

The chain uses TRBV21-1 and TRBJ1-6; the table's TRBD1 call for D was not verified on the DNA. TRBV21-1 is a documented pseudogene. CDR3 length equals 15 residues. CDR3 nucleotides: TGTGCCAGCAGCAAAGACAGGGCATATAATTCACCCCTCCACTTT. It yields the protein CASSKDRAYNSPLHF.

The chain combines TRBV5-4 with TRBJ2-5; 7 nucleotides match TRBD2. Germline values: CDR1 SGHNT, CDR2 YYREEE (reference sequence). The CDR3 runs 14 residues. The trim removed 4 bases at V and 1 base at J, leaving 4 bases unmatched. CDR3 nucleotides: TGTGCCAGCAGCGGGGGGGGGTTCCAAGAGACCCAGTACTTC. Translated: CASSGGGFQETQYF. The full variable domain, rest sourced from reference TRBV5-4 and TRBJ2-5, is ETGVTQSPTHLIKTRGQQVTLRCSSQSGHNTVSWYQQALGQGPQFIFQYYREEENGRGNFPPRFSGLQFPNYSSELNVNALELDDSALYLCASSGGGFQETQYFGPGTRLLVL.

The V gene is TRBV2, the J gene TRBJ2-3; D remains unclear. The V gene's germline CDR1 is SNHLY and CDR2 FYNNEI. The length of the CDR3 is 15 residues. With 0 bases removed from V and 0 bases from J, the gap between germline ends came to 7 bases. CDR3 region: CASSEAGVSTDTQYF. In DNA, the CDR3 is TGTGCCAGCAGTGAAGCGGGTGTTAGCACAGATACGCAGTATTTT.

The CDR3 sequence is CASRGLAVNTGELFF. The CDR3 nucleotides are TGTGCCAGCAGGGGACTAGCCGTTAACACCGGGGAGCTGTTTTTT. The chain links TRBV6-5 to TRBJ2-2; TRBD2 matches at 9 bases. The CDR3 is made up of 15 amino acids. Germline V gene data show CDR1 as MNHEY and CDR2 as SVGAGI. J lost 2 bases, V lost 6 bases, and 4 bases had no gene match.

This chain links TRBV29-1 with TRBJ2-7; TRBD2 agrees at 8 bases. Trimming cost V 5 bases and J 2 bases; bases outside gene matches: 5. This CDR3 comprises 13 residues. Germline V gene sequence: CDR1 SQVTM, CDR2 ANQGSEA. Written as DNA, the CDR3 is TGCAGCGTTCGTAGCGGGAAAGCCTACGAGCAGTACTTC. Its protein product is CSVRSGKAYEQYF.

The rearrangement joins TRBV9 to TRBJ1-1; TRBD1 is a possible D gene (5 bases). CDR3 length: 15 residues. Germline V CDR1 and CDR2: SGDLS, YYNGEE. The V gene lost 4 bases and the J gene lost 1 base, with 14 bases spanning the gap. This CDR3 reads CASSTLVGGNTEAFF. Here the CDR3 DNA reads TGTGCCAGCAGCACCCTGGTGGGGGGGAACACTGAAGCTTTCTTT.

The V and J genes are TRBV28 and TRBJ2-1; 11 nucleotides line up with TRBD2. The germline CDR1 and CDR2 sequences are MDHEN and SYDVKM. The V and J ends lost 5 bases and 8 bases, in that order; junction bases with no gene match: 14. The CDR3 extends over 17 amino acids. The CDR3 bases are TGTGCCAGCAGTGAGCTTCCCGGGACTAGCGGACAGCATGAGCAGTTCTTC. Translation gives CASSELPGTSGQHEQFF.

V usage is TRBV27 and J usage is TRBJ1-5; no reliable D call. Germline CDR1 reads MNHEY; CDR2 reads SMNVEV (reference sequence). The CDR3 covers 15 residues. The V and J ends lost 3 bases and 2 bases respectively, with 11 bases between them. CDR3 in DNA: TGTGCCAGCAGTTTCTCTAGACGAGGCAATCAGCCCCAGCATTTT. It specifies CASSFSRRGNQPQHF.

The J gene is TRBJ2-7, the V gene TRBV10-3; TRBD1 matches 9 bases. CDR3 length: 16 residues. Germline trimming cut 8 bases from V and 3 bases from J; bases unmatched to any gene: 14. Germline CDR1 ENHRY, CDR2 SYGVKD. The CDR3 is CAIASSGTGFVYEQYF. The CDR3 region has the DNA TGTGCCATCGCCTCGTCCGGGACAGGGTTTGTCTACGAGCAGTACTTC.